The T cell receptor (beta chain) described here comes from a study of T cell responses to AZD1222 COVID-19 vaccine. The table came from immunoSEQ multiplex PCR; TCRdb's copy has only in-frame clones and leaves some out. The sample has 200,000 or so clones; under 95% are singletons. General observations from the study: Vaccine-associated CD4 TCRs ranged over spike, dominating at 160-218 and 743-854. Spike-specific TCR repertoires showed rising breadth and depth after two AZD1222 doses. There were mostly white British donors and more females than males, and clonal diversity was possibly underestimated.

This CDR3 is 14 amino acids long. J was trimmed by 2 bases and V by 1 base; bases with no gene match: 2. CDR1 and CDR2 (germline): KGHSH, LQKENI. A word on this clone: Its antigen is still unknown.

Sequencing used peripheral blood, obtained 28 days after the second AZD1222 dose. The gene calls are TRBV18 and TRBJ2-7; 7 bases align to TRBD2. This clonotype originated in an adult who received the AZD1222 COVID-19 vaccine. CDR3 coding DNA: TGTGCCAGCTCACCACGGGAGGGAGCCTACGAGCAGTACTTC. Amino acid sequence: CASSPREGAYEQYF. The complete variable domain, with remaining parts taken from reference TRBV18 and TRBJ2-7, reads NAGVMQNPRHLVRRRGQEARLRCSPMKGHSHVYWYRQLPEEGLKFMVYLQKENIIDESGMPKERFSAEFPKEGPSILRIQQVVRGDSAAYFCASSPREGAYEQYFGPGTRLTVT.